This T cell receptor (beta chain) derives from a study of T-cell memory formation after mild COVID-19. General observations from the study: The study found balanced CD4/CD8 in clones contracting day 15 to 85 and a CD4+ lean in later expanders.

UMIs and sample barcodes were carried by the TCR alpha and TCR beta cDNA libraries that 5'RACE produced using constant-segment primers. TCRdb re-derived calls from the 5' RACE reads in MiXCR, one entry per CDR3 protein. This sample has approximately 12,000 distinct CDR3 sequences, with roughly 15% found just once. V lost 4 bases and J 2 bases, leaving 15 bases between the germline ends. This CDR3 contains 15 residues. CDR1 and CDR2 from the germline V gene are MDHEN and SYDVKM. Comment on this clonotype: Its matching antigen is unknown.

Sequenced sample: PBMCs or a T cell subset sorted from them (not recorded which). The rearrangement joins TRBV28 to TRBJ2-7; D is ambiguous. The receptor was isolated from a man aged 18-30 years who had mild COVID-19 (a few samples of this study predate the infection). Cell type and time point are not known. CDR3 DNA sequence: TGTGCCAGCAGTTCTGTCGAGCCCACTCCCTACGAGCAGTACTTC. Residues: CASSSVEPTPYEQYF. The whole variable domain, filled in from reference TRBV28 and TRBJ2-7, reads DVKVTQSSRYLVKRTGEKVFLECVQDMDHENMFWYRQDPGLGLRLIYFSYDVKMKEKGDIPEGYSVSREKKERFSLILESASTNQTSMYLCASSSVEPTPYEQYFGPGTRLTVT.